The present T cell receptor beta chain was sequenced within a study of shared T cell receptors in the human thymus. This CDR3 is built from 15 residues. Trimming cost V 6 bases and J 3 bases; bases outside gene matches: 8. Germline V gives CDR1 SGHTA, CDR2 FQGNSA. Only in-frame clones appear in the TCRdb table, and some are missing; sequencing was by immunoSEQ multiplex PCR. Of hundreds of thousands of clones listed, more than 75% are singletons. The data were also submitted as part of a second study, on human thymus T cells. That study reports: There appeared to be biased usage of V and J genes in thymic and blood repertoires. Thymic repertoires from unrelated individuals overlapped highly, related research reported.

The sample taken for sequencing was thymocytes. The rearrangement joins TRBV7-2 to TRBJ1-5, with 7 positions matching TRBD1. This clonotype was sampled from a boy in the first two years of life with a congenital heart defect. The CDR3 reads CASSSGQILNQPQHF. The CDR3, as DNA: TGTGCCAGCAGTTCGGGACAGATCCTCAATCAGCCCCAGCATTTT.